This TCR beta chain was recovered during a study of blood T cell repertoires in COVID-19. Study-level background: Donors in the United States, Italy and Spain gave samples during acute or convalescent COVID-19. The cDNA or gDNA used as material had been derived from T cells, B-cell-depleted T cells, or PBMCs.

Authors' analysis steps: Estimates of nucleated cell counts were drawn from the amplification of reference gene primers. Sequenced by immunoSEQ multiplex PCR; TCRdb stores in-frame clones only, minus some. For V, J and clone size, that table is used; D and trimming come from the DNA. The sample includes about 130,000 clones, about 80% of them seen just once. CDR3 length equals 16 residues. V lost 4 bases to trimming and J lost 4 bases, with 17 bases between them. The V gene's germline CDR1 is SGHRS and CDR2 YFSETQ. The chain combines TRBV5-1 with TRBJ1-4, with D possibly being TRBD1 (6 bases). This sequence originates from a human donor in a cohort sampled during active COVID-19. The specimen was peripheral blood. CDR3: CASSSGWGRDNEKLFF. The CDR3 bases are TGCGCCAGCAGCAGCGGCTGGGGGCGAGATAATGAAAAACTGTTTTTT.